Below, 30 T cell receptor beta chains from the same sample are listed, as sequenced in a study of molecular identifiers for immune sequencing clone quantification. TCRdb re-called the PCR reads through MiXCR, storing one row per CDR3 protein. The sample holds about 510,000 distinct CDR3 sequences, 20% to 25% seen once. The sample consisted of naive CD8+ T cells from blood, with Jurkat cell RNA spiked in. Subset: FACS-sorted CD8+CD4-CCR7+CD45RA+ naive T cells. The receptors derive from a human donor in good health. Some libraries in this study had Jurkat cell RNA spiked in.

The chain uses TRBV7-2 and TRBJ2-1; D ambiguous. The length of the CDR3 is 16 residues. Trimming stripped 5 bases from V and 3 bases from J, with 17 bases between. Germline CDR1 reads SGHTA; CDR2 reads FQGNSA. The CDR3 loop reads CASSSSVAVLYNEQFF. CDR3 in DNA: TGTGCCAGCAGCAGCTCCGTCGCGGTACTCTACAATGAGCAGTTCTTC.

Comments on this clonotype: A much larger clone is a single base away; this may be a read error. The genes are TRBV27 and TRBJ2-3; D might be TRBD2 (5 bases). The germline V gene encodes CDR1 MNHEY and CDR2 SMNVEV (reference sequence). The length of the CDR3 is 15 residues. Trimming took off 4 bases at V and 2 bases at J, with 13 bases between the two ends. The CDR3 here is CASSSMPGITDTQYF. CDR3 sequence (DNA): TGTGCCAGCAGTTCGATGCCGGGGATCACAGATACGCAGTATTTT.

This clonotype was counted only a few times. The rearrangement links TRBV27 to TRBJ1-2; D is undetermined. The germline V and J ends were trimmed by 4 bases and 3 bases, with 15 bases remaining between them. Germline V gene sequence: CDR1 MNHEY, CDR2 SMNVEV (reference sequence). The CDR3 runs 15 residues. The CDR3 protein is CASSSSEGPYYGYTF. Here the CDR3 DNA reads TGTGCCAGCAGTTCCAGTGAGGGCCCCTACTATGGCTACACCTTC.

This clonotype was seen many times. CDR3 sequence reads: CASSGPTSGADEQYF. The CDR3, as DNA: TGCGCCAGCAGCGGACCGACTAGCGGGGCAGACGAGCAGTACTTC. The chain carries TRBV5-1 and TRBJ2-7; 11 bases agree with TRBD2. CDR1 and CDR2 from the germline V gene are SGHRS and YFSETQ. The V segment lost 4 bases and the J segment 5 bases; nucleotides outside the gene matches: 8. The CDR3 runs 15 residues.

Remarks on this clonotype: This may arise from a read error, as a much more abundant clone is one base away. The genes are TRBV2 and TRBJ2-7; 10 nucleotides align to TRBD2. Germline loops: CDR1 SNHLY, CDR2 FYNNEI. The CDR3 runs to 14 residues. The CDR3 loop reads CARERLAGANEQYF. The CDR3 DNA reads TGTGCTCGAGAGAGGCTAGCGGGGGCCAATGAGCAGTACTTC.

The chain links TRBV20-1 to TRBJ2-7; maybe TRBD2 (6 bases). This CDR3 is built from 11 residues. The germline gives CDR1 DFQATT, CDR2 SNEGSKA (reference sequence). V was trimmed by 6 bases and J by 6 bases, leaving 12 bases between them. For the CDR3, the DNA is TGCAGTGCCACGGAGGGAGGCGAGCAGTACTTC. It specifies CSATEGGEQYF.

There are a few counts of this clonotype. V usage is TRBV7-6 and J usage is TRBJ2-2; 9 bases agree with TRBD2. The ends lost 5 bases at V and 4 bases at J; junction bases unmatched: 17. This CDR3 is built from 19 residues. The germline CDR1 and CDR2 sequences are SGHVS and FNYEAQ. CDR3 coding DNA: TGTGCCAGCAGCCCGAGGAGTCTAGCGGGATTAGAAGGCACCGGGGAGCTGTTTTTT. Protein sequence: CASSPRSLAGLEGTGELFF.

This clonotype was counted only a few times. The chain carries TRBV7-9 and TRBJ2-7; the match to TRBD1 covers 8 bases. Looked up from germline, CDR1 is SEHNR and CDR2 is FQNEAQ (reference sequence). This CDR3 region has 14 residues. Germline trimming cut 5 bases from V and 4 bases from J; bases unmatched to any gene: 7. The DNA for the CDR3 is TGTGCCAGCAGCAAGCAGGACAGGGTGTACGAGCAGTACTTC. Its protein product is CASSKQDRVYEQYF. The variable domain in full, completed from reference TRBV7-9 and TRBJ2-7, reads DTGVSQNPRHKITKRGQNVTFRCDPISEHNRLYWYRQTLGQGPEFLTYFQNEAQLEKSRLLSDRFSAERPKGSFSTLEIQRTEQGDSAMYLCASSKQDRVYEQYFGPGTRLTVT.

On this clonotype itself: A much larger clone lies a single base off, so this may be a read error. The J gene is TRBJ2-3, the V gene TRBV30, with 13 bases that match TRBD2. This CDR3 contains 19 residues. The J segment lost 0 bases and the V segment lost 2 bases, leaving 11 bases of the junction unmatched. Looked up from germline, CDR1 is GTSNPN and CDR2 is SVGIG (reference sequence). The CDR3 here is CAWSPWWTSGGSSTDTQYF. Written as DNA, the CDR3 is TGTGCCTGGAGTCCCTGGTGGACTAGCGGGGGTTCTAGCACAGATACGCAGTATTTT.

This clonotype was counted at least ten times. The chain recombines TRBV19 with TRBJ1-4, with D perhaps matching TRBD1 (6 bases). The V end lost 4 bases, the J end lost 0 bases, and 9 bases lay between the germline ends. Germline V gene lookup returns CDR1 LNHDA and CDR2 SQIVND (reference sequence). The CDR3 sequence is 15 residues long. The CDR3 here is CASSRRTATNEKLFF. The CDR3 bases are TGTGCCAGTAGTAGGCGGACAGCAACTAATGAAAAACTGTTTTTT. Using reference TRBV19 and TRBJ1-4 for the parts outside the CDR3, the full variable domain is DGGITQSPKYLFRKEGQNVTLSCEQNLNHDAMYWYRQDPGQGLRLIYYSQIVNDFQKGDIAEGYSVSREKKESFPLTVTSAQKNPTAFYLCASSRRTATNEKLFFGSGTQLSVL.

This clonotype has a count of ten or more. The rearrangement joins TRBV7-9 to TRBJ2-4; no reliable D call. V lost 5 bases to trimming and J lost 5 bases, with 7 bases between them. CDR1 and CDR2 from the germline V gene are SEHNR and FQNEAQ (reference sequence). The CDR3 loop spans 12 amino acids. The CDR3 region has the DNA TGTGCCAGCAGCACACGGGAAAACATTCAGTACTTC. Its translation: CASSTRENIQYF.

This clonotype was detected only a few times. The J gene is TRBJ2-1, the V gene TRBV7-8, with D maybe TRBD2 (6 bases). V dropped 5 bases and J dropped 10 bases, with 15 bases sitting between them. Germline CDR1 and CDR2: SGHVS and FQNEAQ. The CDR3 spans 13 residues. CDR3 protein: CASSPVGRGEQFF. The CDR3 region has the DNA TGTGCCAGCAGCCCCGTGGGGCGGGGCGAGCAGTTCTTC.

This clonotype was counted a few times. The chain has TRBV20-1 and TRBJ2-1, with D possibly being TRBD2 (7 bases). This CDR3 has 14 amino acids. Germline CDR1 and CDR2: DFQATT and SNEGSKA (reference sequence). Trimming took off 6 bases at V and 5 bases at J, with 17 bases between the two ends. CDR3 in amino acids: CSAEGGTPHNEQFF. The CDR3 DNA reads as TGCAGTGCCGAGGGGGGGACTCCCCACAATGAGCAGTTCTTC.

There are many counts of this clonotype. V is TRBV2 and J is TRBJ2-3; D gene ambiguous. Germline CDR1 is SNHLY and CDR2 is FYNNEI. Trimming removed 7 bases at V and 4 bases at J, with 12 bases between. The CDR3 has 13 amino acids. The chain's CDR3 is CASIQGPPDTQYF. CDR3 DNA: TGTGCCAGCATCCAAGGTCCCCCAGATACGCAGTATTTT. The whole variable domain, remainder taken from reference TRBV2 and TRBJ2-3, is EPEVTQTPSHQVTQMGQEVILRCVPISNHLYFYWYRQILGQKVEFLVSFYNNEISEKSEIFDDQFSVERPDGSNFTLKIRSTKLEDSAMYFCASIQGPPDTQYFGPGTRLTVL.

The chain uses TRBV20-1 and TRBJ2-1, with D tentatively TRBD1 (6 bases). The CDR3 sequence is 14 residues long. Germline CDR1 and CDR2: DFQATT and SNEGSKA (reference sequence). With 3 bases removed from V and 7 bases from J, the gap between germline ends came to 16 bases. CDR3 sequence reads: CSASFGDTENEQFF. CDR3 nucleotide sequence: TGCAGTGCTAGTTTTGGGGACACGGAGAATGAGCAGTTCTTC.

In this sample, this clonotype turned up once. A much larger clone differs by one base, so this may be a read error. The chain recombines TRBV12-3 or TRBV12-4 with TRBJ2-3; D remains unclear. This CDR3 contains 14 residues. V was clipped by 1 base and J by 3 bases, with 8 bases between them. The DNA of the CDR3 is TGTGCCAGCAGTTTAGGGACCTGTACAGATACGCAGTATTTT. As protein: CASSLGTCTDTQYF.

The chain recombines TRBV3-1 with TRBJ2-5; 7 bases align to TRBD1. Germline V gene lookup returns CDR1 LGHDT and CDR2 YNNKEL (reference sequence). CDR3 size: 16 residues. Trimming took 1 base from V and 3 from J; bases not matched to a gene: 8. CDR3 sequence reads: CASSQVMTGSKETQYF. In DNA form, the CDR3 reads TGTGCCAGCAGCCAAGTCATGACAGGGAGTAAAGAGACCCAGTACTTC.

This clonotype was recorded many times. The genes are TRBV7-6 and TRBJ1-6, with D possibly matching TRBD1 (6 bases). The V gene lost 2 bases and the J gene lost 0 bases, with 8 bases spanning the gap. Germline CDR1 SGHVS, CDR2 FNYEAQ. This CDR3 is 16 amino acids long. CDR3 loop: CASSLRTDSYNSPLHF. The CDR3 DNA sequence: TGTGCCAGCAGCTTACGGACAGACTCCTATAATTCACCCCTCCACTTT.

Comment on this clonotype: A much larger clone differs by one base, so this may be a read error. The rearrangement joins TRBV6-5 to TRBJ2-5; D remains ambiguous. The CDR3 runs 14 residues. Trimming left V 5 bases short and J 5 bases short, with 15 bases between. The germline gives CDR1 MNHEY, CDR2 SVGAGI. For the CDR3, the DNA is TGTGCCAGCAGTACCCAGTGGGTCCGGGAGACCCAGTACTTC. Amino acid sequence: CASSTQWVRETQYF.

As concerns this clonotype: This could be a read error, since a much larger clone is one nucleotide away. The genes are TRBV27 and TRBJ1-5, with a weak D call TRBD1 (5 bases). From germline, CDR1 is MNHEY and CDR2 SMNVEV (reference sequence). V gave up 11 bases and J gave up 3 bases, with 14 bases separating them. The CDR3 consists of 13 residues. For the CDR3, the DNA is TGTGCCGGCTCGCGAGGGGACAATCAGCCCCAGCATTTT. This translates into CAGSRGDNQPQHF.

This clonotype has ten or more counts. This chain connects TRBV7-9 to TRBJ1-1; the match to TRBD1 covers 10 bases. The length of the CDR3 is 16 residues. Losses at the gene ends were 4 bases for V and 1 base for J; bases not matched to a gene: 6. Germline CDR1 reads SEHNR; CDR2 reads FQNEAQ (reference sequence). CDR3 loop: CASSSSTGGANTEAFF. In DNA, the CDR3 is TGTGCCAGCAGCTCGTCGACAGGGGGCGCGAACACTGAAGCTTTCTTT.

In its sample, this clonotype was seen many times. This rearrangement joins TRBV5-5 to TRBJ2-7, with D maybe TRBD2 (6 bases). This CDR3 is 14 amino acids long. The V gene's germline CDR1 is SGHKS and CDR2 YYEKEE (reference sequence). Deletions cut 3 bases from V and 4 bases from J, with 14 bases between. The CDR3 loop is CASSYRDLPYEQYF. In DNA form, the CDR3 reads TGTGCCAGCAGCTACCGGGACTTACCTTACGAGCAGTACTTC.

In the case of this clonotype: A read error may account for a junction end that differs from germline. The chain carries TRBV12-3 or TRBV12-4 and TRBJ1-2; TRBD1 might be the D (5 bases). The CDR3 length is 16 residues. CDR3 sequence reads: CASSLVEGNSNYGYPF. DNA for the CDR3: TGTGCCAGCAGTTTGGTAGAGGGGAACAGTAACTATGGCTACCCCTTC.

The genes are TRBV28 and TRBJ2-3; the D gene is possibly TRBD2 (6 bases). The V end was cut by 6 bases, the J end by 2 bases, with 15 bases between. Germline V gene lookup returns CDR1 MDHEN and CDR2 SYDVKM. The CDR3 covers 15 residues. Written as DNA, the CDR3 is TGTGCCAGCAGCTTTGGAGGGGTCACCACAGATACGCAGTATTTT. It specifies CASSFGGVTTDTQYF.

This chain connects TRBV12-3 or TRBV12-4 to TRBJ2-1; 10 bases agree with TRBD2. This CDR3 has 16 residues. V was pared by 2 bases and J by 4 bases, with 5 bases of the junction left unmatched. The CDR3 DNA reads as TGTGCCAGCAGTTTATCAGCGGGAGGGCTTTACAATGAGCAGTTCTTC. Its protein product is CASSLSAGGLYNEQFF.

This clonotype was detected ten times or more. The genes are TRBV27 and TRBJ2-7, with D uncertain. The CDR3 spans 16 residues. Per germline, CDR1 MNHEY and CDR2 SMNVEV (reference sequence). Trimming stripped 6 bases from V and 4 bases from J, with 22 bases between. CDR3 residues: CASRRTGALPWYEQYF. The CDR3 DNA reads as TGTGCCAGCAGACGAACCGGTGCCCTTCCGTGGTACGAGCAGTACTTC.

The sample holds a few counts of this clonotype. The junction differs from germline at one of its ends, possibly a read error. The V and J genes are TRBV4-3 and TRBJ2-7, with D unclear. Per germline, CDR1 LGHNA and CDR2 YSLEER. The CDR3 covers 15 residues. The CDR3 nucleotides read TGCGCCAGCAGCCAAGATAGGGCGTCCTCCTACGTGCAGTACTTC. It yields the protein CASSQDRASSYVQYF.

The CDR3 region is CASSEDRSSTDTQYF. The CDR3 region has the DNA TGTGCCAGCAGCGAGGACAGATCTAGCACAGATACGCAGTATTTT. V is TRBV27 and J is TRBJ2-3; D perhaps matches TRBD1 (6 bases). The V end lost 6 bases, the J end lost 0 bases, and 13 bases lay between the germline ends. Germline CDR1 and CDR2: MNHEY and SMNVEV (reference sequence). CDR3 length: 15 residues.

This clonotype was detected ten times or more. As DNA, the CDR3 is TGTGCCAGCAGCACTCCTTTTCTAGACGGAAAATCCAAAAACATTCAGTACTTC. This codes for CASSTPFLDGKSKNIQYF. The chain links TRBV11-1 to TRBJ2-4; D is undetermined. The CDR3 covers 18 residues. Per the germline V gene, CDR1 is SGHAT and CDR2 is FQDESV (reference sequence). Deletions cut 5 bases from V and 2 bases from J, with 22 bases between. Full variable domain (missing parts from reference TRBV11-1 and TRBJ2-4): EAEVAQSPRYKITEKSQAVAFWCDPISGHATLYWYRQILGQGPELLVQFQDESVVDDSQLPKDRFSAERLKGVDSTLKIQPAELGDSAMYLCASSTPFLDGKSKNIQYFGAGTRLSVL.

This clonotype was seen more than once but under ten times. The genes are TRBV7-9 and TRBJ2-5, with D perhaps TRBD2 (5 bases). The CDR3 contains 14 residues. Between the trimmed V and J ends, which lost 2 bases and 5 bases, there was a span of 12 bases. CDR1 is SEHNR and CDR2 is FQNEAQ in the germline V gene (reference sequence). CDR3 nucleotides: TGTGCCAGCAGCTTACCTGAGGGCGGGGAGACCCAGTACTTC. Protein product: CASSLPEGGETQYF.